This T cell receptor (beta chain) stems from a study of Ad26.COV2.S vaccination and SARS-CoV-2 variants. Findings and limits, study-wide: With respect to non-spike TCR breadth, vaccine and placebo recipients were similar.

Assay used: immunoSEQ multiplex PCR; TCRdb lists only in-frame clones, some missing. The sample has around 320,000 clones, around 84% seen once. This CDR3 is 14 amino acids long. The V end lost 6 bases, the J end lost 6 bases, and 15 bases lay between the germline ends. Germline V gives CDR1 MNHEY, CDR2 SVGEGT. As to this clone: The antigen remains unidentified.

As for treatment: 15 to 20 received Ad26.COV2.S at low or high dose, single or two shots; 5 received placebo; per-sample allocation not given. Samples came from day 63 after the first vaccine or placebo injection. Vaccine was an Ad26 vector expressing Wuhan-strain SARS-CoV-2 spike. The TCR was taken from a person aged 18-60 years who received the Ad26.COV2.S COVID-19 vaccine or a placebo. V is TRBV6-2 or TRBV6-3 and J is TRBJ2-1; D is perhaps TRBD1 (5 bases). Sequencing was performed on peripheral blood, taken in a trial of Ad26.COV2.S vaccine versus placebo. CDR3 in amino acids: CASSPRQNPNEQFF. Written as DNA, the CDR3 is TGTGCCAGCAGCCCCCGACAGAATCCCAATGAGCAGTTCTTC.